These 10 T cell receptor beta chains were sequenced from one sample in a study of Graves' ophthalmopathy and Graves' hyperthyroidism. Amplification of the TCR beta CDR3 regions used RNA transcripts (as template). Scientists carried out first-round RT-PCR using HTBI primers and then a second-round multiplex PCR. From the multiplex PCR reads, TCRdb called clonotypes with MiXCR, one entry per CDR3 protein. The sample lists 900,000 to 1,200,000 distinct CDR3 sequences; around a third were seen once. Material for sequencing was peripheral blood or thyroid tissue (not recorded which). The source is an adult man with Graves' hyperthyroidism.

This clonotype has ten or more counts. The CDR3 spells CASSLRGLTQETQYF. CDR3 coding DNA: TGTGCCAGCAGCTTAAGGGGGCTTACACAAGAGACCCAGTACTTC. The rearrangement links TRBV7-2 to TRBJ2-5, with 7 bases fitting TRBD1. Trimming took 2 bases from V and 2 from J; bases not matched to a gene: 5. CDR3 size: 15 residues. Germline V gene data show CDR1 as SGHTA and CDR2 as FQGNSA.

This rearrangement joins TRBV5-4 to TRBJ1-6, with D unresolved. CDR1 and CDR2 from the germline V gene are SGHNT and YYREEE (reference sequence). CDR3 length: 15 amino acids. V gave up 0 bases and J gave up 5 bases, with 9 bases separating them. CDR3 loop: CASSLEGLHNSPLHF. The CDR3 DNA is TGTGCCAGCAGCTTGGAAGGGCTTCATAATTCACCCCTCCACTTT. Using reference TRBV5-4 and TRBJ1-6 for the parts outside the CDR3, the full variable domain is ETGVTQSPTHLIKTRGQQVTLRCSSQSGHNTVSWYQQALGQGPQFIFQYYREEENGRGNFPPRFSGLQFPNYSSELNVNALELDDSALYLCASSLEGLHNSPLHFGNGTRLTVT.

This clonotype has a handful of counts. The chain joins TRBV5-1 to TRBJ2-2; 7 bases agree with TRBD1. Losses at the gene ends were 6 bases for V and 7 bases for J; bases not matched to a gene: 12. The germline V gene has CDR1 SGHRS and CDR2 YFSETQ. The CDR3 totals 15 residues. The DNA of the CDR3 is TGCGCCAGCACCAGACAGGGTAGCGTTGACGGGGAGCTGTTTTTT. This sequence encodes CASTRQGSVDGELFF. Filled out from reference TRBV5-1 and TRBJ2-2, the complete variable domain reads KAGVTQTPRYLIKTRGQQVTLSCSPISGHRSVSWYQQTPGQGLQFLFEYFSETQRNKGNFPGRFSGRQFSNSRSEMNVSTLELGDSALYLCASTRQGSVDGELFFGEGSRLTVL.

This chain connects TRBV24-1 to TRBJ2-1; no firm D call. The CDR3 runs 14 residues. Germline CDR1 reads KGHDR; CDR2 reads SFDVKD. With 4 bases removed from V and 6 bases from J, the gap between germline ends came to 12 bases. The CDR3 sequence is CATSDFKGTNEQFF. The CDR3 DNA reads TGTGCCACCAGTGACTTCAAAGGAACCAATGAGCAGTTCTTC.

In its sample, this clonotype was seen many times. V usage is TRBV7-2 and J usage is TRBJ2-7, with D perhaps TRBD2 (5 bases). V lost 0 bases and J lost 3, with 6 bases in between. This CDR3 region has 13 residues. Looked up from germline, CDR1 is SGHTA and CDR2 is FQGNSA. The CDR3 DNA follows: TGTGCCAGCAGCTTAGCGGGAGTCTACGAGCAGTACTTC. Translated, it gives CASSLAGVYEQYF.

For this clonotype: This clone may be a read error of a much larger clone one base away. The chain employs TRBV29-1 and TRBJ1-5; 7 bases are a match to TRBD1. Unmatched junction bases numbered 1, after V lost 2 bases and J lost 6 bases. Germline-derived CDR1 and CDR2 are SQVTM and ANQGSEA. The CDR3 runs to 12 residues. The CDR3 is CSVEQGVQPQHF. The CDR3 nucleotides are TGCAGCGTTGAACAGGGGGTTCAGCCCCAGCATTTT.

This clonotype came up a few times. This chain joins TRBV2 and TRBJ2-7; D tentatively fits TRBD1 or TRBD2 (6 bases each). The germline V gene encodes CDR1 SNHLY and CDR2 FYNNEI. The CDR3 length is 14 residues. Trimming removed 8 bases from V and 2 bases from J, with 16 bases in between. The CDR3 bases are TGTGCCAGCGAGGGGGAGGACGGCACCTACGAGCAGTACTTC. Its translation is CASEGEDGTYEQYF.

This clonotype was detected a few times. The chain links TRBV28 to TRBJ2-2; a possible D gene is TRBD1 (6 bases). The ends were cut back, 8 bases at V and 2 bases at J, with 12 bases in the middle. CDR1 MDHEN and CDR2 SYDVKM come from the germline V gene. The CDR3 length is 14 residues. CDR3 sequence: CASGRTVNTGELFF. CDR3 sequence (DNA): TGTGCCAGCGGAAGGACAGTCAACACCGGGGAGCTGTTTTTT.

This clonotype occurred many times. The chain joins TRBV2 to TRBJ2-5; possibly TRBD1 or TRBD2 for D (6 bases each). Germline CDR1 and CDR2: SNHLY and FYNNEI. The CDR3 loop spans 13 amino acids. Trimming took 10 bases from V and 7 from J, leaving 19 bases between them. Here the CDR3 reads CATPGAYPGTQYF. The CDR3 DNA reads as TGTGCCACGCCGGGGGCCTACCCGGGGACCCAGTACTTC.

Many counts were recorded for this clonotype. This chain uses TRBV5-1 with TRBJ1-5; D not resolved. The CDR3 is made up of 15 amino acids. Germline loops: CDR1 SGHRS, CDR2 YFSETQ. V was shortened by 5 bases and J by 5 bases, with 17 bases between the two germline ends. CDR3 coding DNA: TGCGCCAGCAGTCCGACATCGCCGTCTTATCAGCCCCAGCATTTT. Translation: CASSPTSPSYQPQHF.